This T cell receptor (beta chain) was found in a study of blood T cell repertoires in COVID-19. The repertoire was sequenced with immunoSEQ multiplex PCR; TCRdb's copy has only in-frame clones and lacks some. The table records under 200,000 clones, about 90% of them present only once. The CDR3 has 16 residues. The V and J ends lost 4 bases and 0 bases respectively, with 16 bases between them. From germline, CDR1 is SGDLS and CDR2 YYNGEE. The rearrangement links TRBV9 to TRBJ1-2; D not resolved. Sequencing was done on a sample of peripheral blood. This sequence was found in a man aged 55 to 70 with active or convalescent COVID-19. The CDR3 sequence: CASSLYRDPSNYGYTF. CDR3 sequence (DNA): TGTGCCAGCAGCCTATACAGAGACCCCTCTAACTATGGCTACACCTTC.